This T cell receptor (beta chain) was sequenced during a study of blood T cell repertoires in COVID-19. Study overall: COVID-19 samples from acute and convalescent phases originated in the United States, Italy and Spain. The cDNA or gDNA used as material had been derived from T cells, B-cell-depleted T cells, or PBMCs.

CDR3 length: 15 residues. Germline lookup yields CDR1 LNHDA and CDR2 SQIVND (reference sequence). Trimming took 5 bases from V and 4 from J; bases not matched to a gene: 7. Original data processing: Reference gene primer amplification in the assay estimated nucleated cell counts. Sequencing was performed with immunoSEQ multiplex PCR; in TCRdb, only in-frame clones are kept and a portion is missing. Clone size and V and J calls were adopted from that table, with D and trimming inferred from the DNA. The data hold approximately 200,000 clones, with 75% to 90% observed a single time. Each participant's cohort was designated according to participant-reported clinical history.

Material for sequencing was PBMCs or T cells enriched from blood (not recorded which). The chain has TRBV19 and TRBJ1-4; 7 bases map to TRBD1. This receptor was taken from a man aged 40-50 years who had recovered from COVID-19. CDR3 residues: CASSSRQGYNEKLFF. For the CDR3, the DNA is TGTGCCAGTAGTTCAAGACAGGGTTATAATGAAAAACTGTTTTTT.